The T cell receptor beta chain under discussion was sequenced for a study of blood T cell repertoires in COVID-19. For the study at large: PBMCs, B-cell-depleted T cells, or T cells provided the cDNA or gDNA that made up the material.

CDR1 is SGHRS and CDR2 is YFSETQ in the germline V gene. Trimming cost V 0 bases and J 2 bases, with 8 bases left between them. The length of the CDR3 is 14 residues. A remark on this clone: This specimen includes other DNA sequences encoding the same CDR3.

TCRdb keeps only in-frame clones here, not all; method: immunoSEQ multiplex PCR. The repertoire holds about 96,000 clones, with about 88% as singletons. The rearrangement links TRBV5-1 to TRBJ1-1; D gene uncertain. Sequenced: peripheral blood. This TCR came from a woman in her sixties with acute or convalescent COVID-19. The CDR3 sequence is CASSLGQANTEAFF. The CDR3, as DNA: TGCGCCAGCAGCTTGGGACAAGCAAACACTGAAGCTTTCTTT. The whole variable domain, remainder taken from reference TRBV5-1 and TRBJ1-1, is KAGVTQTPRYLIKTRGQQVTLSCSPISGHRSVSWYQQTPGQGLQFLFEYFSETQRNKGNFPGRFSGRQFSNSRSEMNVSTLELGDSALYLCASSLGQANTEAFFGQGTRLTVV.